The 6 T cell receptor beta chains below all came from one sample that was sequenced in a study of technical replicates of blood from several donors. Assay used: immunoSEQ multiplex PCR; TCRdb lists only in-frame clones, some missing. The sample contains fewer than 100,000 clones, around 96% of which appear only once. The material sequenced was T cells isolated from PBMCs. Receptor source: a human donor in good health.

The genes are TRBV27 and TRBJ1-1, with D maybe TRBD1 (5 bases). The CDR3 has 13 amino acids. V lost 3 bases and J 6 bases, leaving 11 bases between the germline ends. CDR1 and CDR2 from the germline V gene are MNHEY and SMNVEV (reference sequence). DNA for the CDR3: TGTGCCAGCAGTTTTTTCGGGGGGTCTGAAGCTTTCTTT. It encodes CASSFFGGSEAFF.

This rearrangement joins TRBV11-2 to TRBJ2-2, with 9 nucleotides matching TRBD2. This CDR3 comprises 15 residues. Germline loops: CDR1 SGHAT, CDR2 FQNNGV. The trim removed 3 bases at V and 7 bases at J, leaving 6 bases unmatched. The CDR3 sequence: CASSLGSGRNGELFF. As DNA, the CDR3 is TGTGCCAGCAGCTTGGGGAGCGGGAGGAACGGGGAGCTGTTTTTT.

The J gene is TRBJ1-3, the V gene TRBV14, with D hard to call. Trimming removed 4 bases from V and 0 bases from J, with 7 bases in between. The germline V gene has CDR1 SGHDN and CDR2 FVKESK. The CDR3 runs 14 residues. The CDR3, as DNA: TGTGCCAGCAGCCCGGGGAGCTCTGGAAACACCATATATTTT. It specifies CASSPGSSGNTIYF.

The chain employs TRBV28 and TRBJ2-2; TRBD2 is a possible D gene (6 bases). Germline CDR1 is MDHEN and CDR2 is SYDVKM. The CDR3 has 17 residues. V dropped 2 bases and J dropped 5 bases, with 18 bases sitting between them. DNA of the CDR3: TGTGCCAGCAGTTTAATAATTTCGGGGACTGGGACCGGGGAGCTGTTTTTT. Its protein product is CASSLIISGTGTGELFF.

The chain combines TRBV15 with TRBJ2-2; 9 nucleotides match TRBD2. CDR3 size: 19 residues. Trimming cost V 5 bases and J 0 bases; bases outside gene matches: 13. CDR1 and CDR2 (germline): LNHNV, YYDKDF (reference sequence). The CDR3 sequence: CATSGEGLAGSANTGELFF. DNA of the CDR3: TGTGCCACCAGCGGGGAGGGGCTAGCGGGATCCGCGAACACCGGGGAGCTGTTTTTT. Supplemented by reference TRBV15 and TRBJ2-2, the full variable domain reads DAMVIQNPRYQVTQFGKPVTLSCSQTLNHNVMYWYQQKSSQAPKLLFHYYDKDFNNEADTPDNFQSRRPNTSFCFLDIRSPGLGDTAMYLCATSGEGLAGSANTGELFFGEGSRLTVL.

The chain recombines TRBV7-9 with TRBJ1-3, with a weak D call TRBD1 (6 bases). Per germline, CDR1 SEHNR and CDR2 FQNEAQ (reference sequence). CDR3 length: 15 amino acids. Trimming removed 2 bases at V and 4 bases at J, with 12 bases between. The CDR3 DNA sequence: TGTGCCAGCAGCTTACCCGACAGGCCGGGAAACACCATATATTTT. Protein product: CASSLPDRPGNTIYF. Full variable domain (remainder filled in from reference TRBV7-9 and TRBJ1-3): DTGVSQNPRHKITKRGQNVTFRCDPISEHNRLYWYRQTLGQGPEFLTYFQNEAQLEKSRLLSDRFSAERPKGSFSTLEIQRTEQGDSAMYLCASSLPDRPGNTIYFGEGSWLTVV.